Sequencing of this T cell receptor (beta chain) was carried out in a study of T cell responses to AZD1222 COVID-19 vaccine. Germline V lookup: CDR1 LGHDT, CDR2 YNNKEL (reference sequence). There are 12 residues in the CDR3. V lost 4 bases and J lost 0, with 4 bases in between. Sequencing used immunoSEQ multiplex PCR; TCRdb keeps in-frame clones, though not all of them. The table shows some 82,000 clones, with 70% to 90% occurring only once. The receptor's source is an adult in good health. The V gene is TRBV3-1 (or the pseudogene TRBV3-2), the J gene TRBJ2-7; D is unclear. Sequencing was performed on peripheral blood, taken on day 0 of AZD1222 vaccination. CDR3 bases: TGTGCCAGCAGCCTCCTCTCCTACGAGCAGTACTTC. Protein product: CASSLLSYEQYF.